A single sample gave rise to the 23 T cell receptor beta chains below, sequenced in a study of response to subunit inactivated influenza vaccine. TCRdb re-derived calls from the RT-PCR reads in MiXCR, one entry per CDR3 protein. There are 550,000 to 650,000 distinct CDR3 sequences in the sample; about 12% occur only once, and 9.5% to 13% lies in the top ten. This material consisted of PBMCs from blood, taken on the day of vaccination. The receptor source for this set is a man over 45 who received an inactivated influenza vaccine.

The rearrangement links TRBV6-5 to TRBJ2-3, with D unclear. CDR3 length: 14 residues. Deletions cut 2 bases from V and 1 base from J, with 7 bases between. Germline V gene data show CDR1 as MNHEY and CDR2 as SVGAGI. The CDR3 DNA follows: TGTGCCAGCAGTTACCACCACCGCACAGATACGCAGTATTTT. This codes for CASSYHHRTDTQYF.

In this sample, this clonotype turned up a few times. The chain recombines TRBV5-6 with TRBJ2-5; D gene uncertain. Deletions cut 4 bases from V and 7 bases from J, with 14 bases between. Per the germline V gene, CDR1 is SGHDT and CDR2 is YYEEEE. The CDR3 extends over 13 amino acids. CDR3 DNA: TGTGCCAGCAGCCTCACAAAGAAAGGGACCCAGTACTTC. Translating it yields CASSLTKKGTQYF.

The gene calls are TRBV12-3 or TRBV12-4 and TRBJ1-5; no firm D call. The germline V and J ends were trimmed by 5 bases and 11 bases, with 22 bases remaining between them. This CDR3 is 15 amino acids long. CDR3 bases: TGTGCCAGCAGTGAGGGATCCCATTTACTCGTATCCCAGCATTTT. Translating it yields CASSEGSHLLVSQHF.

This clonotype was seen a handful of times. The chain carries TRBV7-2 and TRBJ1-5; a possible D gene is TRBD1 (6 bases). This CDR3 is 14 amino acids long. From germline, CDR1 is SGHTA and CDR2 FQGNSA. V dropped 3 bases and J dropped 4 bases, with 10 bases sitting between them. This chain's CDR3 is CASSLGGWNQPQHF. DNA of the CDR3: TGTGCCAGCAGCTTGGGGGGCTGGAATCAGCCCCAGCATTTT. The full variable domain, rest sourced from reference TRBV7-2 and TRBJ1-5, is GAGVSQSPSNKVTEKGKDVELRCDPISGHTALYWYRQSLGQGLEFLIYFQGNSAPDKSGLPSDRFSAERTGGSVSTLTIQRTQQEDSAVYLCASSLGGWNQPQHFGDGTRLSIL.

The V gene is TRBV5-1, the J gene TRBJ1-2, with a possible D match to TRBD1 (5 bases). V was clipped by 4 bases and J by 4 bases, with 14 bases between them. The CDR3 extends over 14 amino acids. Germline loops: CDR1 SGHRS, CDR2 YFSETQ. The CDR3 region is CASSPAPGAYGYTF. In DNA, the CDR3 is TGCGCCAGCAGCCCAGCGCCCGGGGCCTATGGCTACACCTTC.

At least ten counts were recorded for this clonotype. This chain links TRBV6-2 or TRBV6-3 with TRBJ2-5; D not resolved. This CDR3 is built from 13 residues. Germline CDR1 is MNHEY and CDR2 is SVGEGT. V was cut by 0 bases and J by 2 bases, with 4 bases left in between. Written as DNA, the CDR3 is TGTGCCAGCAGTTACTCGAATCAAGAGACCCAGTACTTC. Its protein is CASSYSNQETQYF.

The sample holds many counts of this clonotype. CDR3 bases: TGTGCCAGCAGCCAAGGGGGCACCGGGGAGCTGTTTTTT. Residues: CASSQGGTGELFF. The chain employs TRBV3-1 and TRBJ2-2; D gene unclear. The germline V gene has CDR1 LGHDT and CDR2 YNNKEL (reference sequence). V was pared by 1 base and J by 4 bases, with 4 bases between. This CDR3 comprises 13 residues.

This clonotype was found a few times. The chain is built from TRBV7-3 and TRBJ2-3; a weak D match, TRBD2 (5 bases). From germline, CDR1 is SGHTA and CDR2 FQGTGA. The CDR3 runs to 16 residues. V dropped 5 bases and J dropped 0 bases, with 15 bases sitting between them. The CDR3 DNA reads TGTGCCAGCAGCCCGCGACTTGGCGGGAGCACAGATACGCAGTATTTT. Protein sequence: CASSPRLGGSTDTQYF.

V gene TRBV5-1 combines with J gene TRBJ2-7; D might be TRBD2 (6 bases). Trimming removed 8 bases from V and 9 bases from J, with 27 bases in between. The CDR3 spans 15 residues. Germline V gene lookup returns CDR1 SGHRS and CDR2 YFSETQ. CDR3 DNA: TGCGCCAGTTCTGAGTCCGGACGGGGGATTCTGGGGCAGTACTTC. Its protein product is CASSESGRGILGQYF.

This clonotype was seen a few times. The chain recombines TRBV7-2 with TRBJ2-2, with TRBD2 as a possible D gene (7 bases). V lost 11 bases, J lost 5 bases, and 21 bases lay in between. The CDR3 consists of 15 residues. Germline-derived CDR1 and CDR2 are SGHTA and FQGNSA. CDR3 sequence: CASMPRGGRTGELFF. For the CDR3, the DNA is TGTGCCTCCATGCCGAGGGGGGGCCGGACCGGGGAGCTGTTTTTT.

V gene TRBV10-3 combines with J gene TRBJ2-7; TRBD2 agrees at 11 bases. Germline CDR1 and CDR2: ENHRY and SYGVKD. Unmatched junction bases numbered 6, after V lost 3 bases and J lost 5 bases. The CDR3 sequence is 15 residues long. This CDR3 reads CAISDLAGGPHEQYF. In nucleotides, the CDR3 is TGTGCCATCAGTGACCTAGCGGGAGGTCCCCACGAGCAGTACTTC.

The V gene is TRBV12-3 or TRBV12-4, the J gene TRBJ1-5, with unresolved D. The CDR3 extends over 13 amino acids. The V gene lost 3 bases and the J gene lost 5 bases, with 8 bases spanning the gap. The CDR3 is CASSFGYDQPQHF. For the CDR3, the DNA is TGTGCCAGCAGTTTTGGGTACGATCAGCCCCAGCATTTT.

This clonotype showed up just a few times. V and J are TRBV18 and TRBJ2-3, with D possibly being TRBD2 (6 bases). The V gene lost 3 bases and the J gene lost 6 bases, with 10 bases spanning the gap. The CDR3 consists of 13 residues. Looked up from germline, CDR1 is KGHSH and CDR2 is LQKENI. CDR3 sequence: CASSPQEGDTQYF. CDR3 sequence (DNA): TGTGCCAGCTCACCCCAGGAGGGGGATACGCAGTATTTT.

This clonotype was counted only a few times. The chain joins TRBV7-3 to TRBJ2-1; D is possibly TRBD2 (6 bases). Per the germline V gene, CDR1 is SGHTA and CDR2 is FQGTGA. The germline V and J ends were trimmed by 2 bases and 2 bases, with 16 bases remaining between them. CDR3 length equals 17 residues. CDR3: CASSLGYGGGAYNEQFF. CDR3 DNA: TGTGCCAGCAGCTTAGGTTATGGAGGCGGGGCCTACAATGAGCAGTTCTTC.

This clonotype was seen a few times. This sequence joins TRBV28 and TRBJ2-1; 9 bases line up with TRBD2. Germline lookup yields CDR1 MDHEN and CDR2 SYDVKM. CDR3 length: 12 amino acids. V shed 5 bases, J shed 9 bases, and the junction held 2 bases outside the gene matches. The chain's CDR3 is CASSQLAGEQFF. CDR3 DNA sequence: TGTGCCAGCAGTCAACTAGCGGGTGAGCAGTTCTTC. Full variable domain (outside the CDR3, taken from reference TRBV28 and TRBJ2-1): DVKVTQSSRYLVKRTGEKVFLECVQDMDHENMFWYRQDPGLGLRLIYFSYDVKMKEKGDIPEGYSVSREKKERFSLILESASTNQTSMYLCASSQLAGEQFFGPGTRLTVL.

This clonotype was detected only a few times. The V and J genes are TRBV5-1 and TRBJ2-1; 12 nucleotides align to TRBD1. J lost 4 bases, V lost 4 bases, and 12 bases had no gene match. CDR1 is SGHRS and CDR2 is YFSETQ in the germline V gene. This CDR3 region has 18 residues. The CDR3 DNA sequence: TGCGCCAGCAGCCACCGGCCCGGGACAGGGGGCGCGTACAATGAGCAGTTCTTC. Translation gives CASSHRPGTGGAYNEQFF.

This clonotype was counted once. This may come from a read error, since a much larger clone is one base off. This chain links TRBV20-1 with TRBJ2-1; D is unresolved. The germline V gene has CDR1 DFQATT and CDR2 SNEGSKA (reference sequence). The CDR3 has 11 amino acids. V was clipped by 5 bases and J by 3 bases, with 5 bases between them. CDR3 loop: CSADNYNEQFF. The CDR3 DNA sequence: TGCAGTGCTGATAACTACAATGAGCAGTTCTTC.

This clonotype was observed a handful of times. The chain couples TRBV20-1 to TRBJ1-2; TRBD1 aligns across 7 bases. CDR1 is DFQATT and CDR2 is SNEGSKA in the germline V gene (reference sequence). The CDR3 has 15 residues. Losses at the gene ends were 0 bases for V and 8 bases for J; bases not matched to a gene: 12. The DNA for the CDR3 is TGCAGTGCTAGAGACCCTAACGCGTCAGGGGGAGGCTACACCTTC. Residues: CSARDPNASGGGYTF.

This chain connects TRBV19 to TRBJ2-2; TRBD1 agrees at 7 bases. Germline V gene data show CDR1 as LNHDA and CDR2 as SQIVND (reference sequence). This CDR3 region has 15 residues. Trimming cost V 3 bases and J 4 bases; bases outside gene matches: 5. As DNA, the CDR3 is TGTGCCAGTAGTATGCGACAGGGTGGCACCGGGGAGCTGTTTTTT. Protein sequence: CASSMRQGGTGELFF.

The chain links TRBV4-2 to TRBJ2-5, with 11 bases aligning to TRBD1. The trim removed 4 bases at V and 2 bases at J, leaving 3 bases unmatched. Germline V gene lookup returns CDR1 LGHNA and CDR2 YNFKEQ. This CDR3 has 15 amino acids. The CDR3 spells CASSPDRGPQETQYF. The CDR3 DNA follows: TGTGCCAGCAGCCCGGACAGGGGGCCTCAAGAGACCCAGTACTTC.

This clonotype was observed a handful of times. The rearrangement joins TRBV6-6 to TRBJ2-1, with 9 bases fitting TRBD2. This CDR3 contains 13 residues. The germline V gene has CDR1 MNHNY and CDR2 SVGAGI (reference sequence). CDR3 in amino acids: CALSTAGGGEQFF. The CDR3 DNA reads TGTGCTCTCAGCACAGCGGGGGGTGGTGAGCAGTTCTTC.

This clonotype was recorded a few times. The chain has TRBV5-1 and TRBJ2-1; D perhaps matches TRBD1 (5 bases). Germline CDR1 SGHRS, CDR2 YFSETQ. The V end lost 4 bases, the J end lost 5 bases, and 13 bases lay between the germline ends. The CDR3 consists of 14 residues. CDR3 region: CASSVRAQDNEQFF. In DNA form, the CDR3 reads TGCGCCAGCAGCGTCCGAGCACAGGACAATGAGCAGTTCTTC.

This clonotype was detected a few times. J is TRBJ2-7 and V is TRBV5-1, with TRBD1 as a possible D gene (6 bases). V lost 1 base to trimming and J lost 2 bases, with 19 bases between them. Germline V gene sequence: CDR1 SGHRS, CDR2 YFSETQ. The CDR3 sequence is 17 residues long. The CDR3 loop is CASSLRDHTGSPYEQYF. CDR3 sequence (DNA): TGCGCCAGCAGCTTGAGGGACCACACAGGGAGTCCCTACGAGCAGTACTTC.